This TCR beta chain was documented in a study of T cell changes during pregnancy in multiple sclerosis. This table comes from immunoSEQ multiplex PCR, and its TCRdb copy is limited to in-frame clones, with some not included. The repertoire holds tens of thousands of clones, around 90% seen once, with under 0.7% in the top ten. Germline trimming cut 4 bases from V and 9 bases from J; bases unmatched to any gene: 15. The V gene's germline CDR1 is SGHDN and CDR2 FVKESK. CDR3 length equals 16 residues. The chain combines TRBV14 with TRBJ2-3; 8 bases are a match to TRBD1. The receptor comes from a female donor with multiple sclerosis, enrolled in a pregnancy study. Sequencing was performed on CD4+ T cells from peripheral blood mononuclear cells, taken before pregnancy. The DNA of the CDR3 is TGTGCCAGCAGCCTGCCCTCTGGACAGGGAGTGGGAACGCAGTATTTT. It specifies CASSLPSGQGVGTQYF.